The clone carrying this T cell receptor beta chain was seen more than once but under ten times. Antigen specificity is unknown. This record comes from a study of CD8 T cells in ankylosing spondylitis. Study-level findings and limits: Apparently characteristic of ankylosing spondylitis blood was a TCR beta motif (roughly eight highly homologous variants).

TCRdb reanalysed the 5' RACE reads using MiXCR and keeps one entry per CDR3 protein. The table includes a few hundred thousand distinct CDR3 sequences, approximately 20% detected once. This CDR3 is built from 19 residues. Per germline, CDR1 KGHDR and CDR2 SFDVKD. Trimming removed 3 bases from V and 2 bases from J; junction bases left unmatched: 13. The rearrangement links TRBV24-1 to TRBJ2-2; 8 positions agree with TRBD2. The TCR was taken from a male donor with ankylosing spondylitis. The sample was blood, either unsorted or a sorted T cell fraction (not recorded which). The CDR3 loop is CATSDPRFERESNTGELFF. CDR3 bases: TGTGCCACCAGTGATCCTCGGTTCGAGCGGGAGTCAAACACCGGGGAGCTGTTTTTT.